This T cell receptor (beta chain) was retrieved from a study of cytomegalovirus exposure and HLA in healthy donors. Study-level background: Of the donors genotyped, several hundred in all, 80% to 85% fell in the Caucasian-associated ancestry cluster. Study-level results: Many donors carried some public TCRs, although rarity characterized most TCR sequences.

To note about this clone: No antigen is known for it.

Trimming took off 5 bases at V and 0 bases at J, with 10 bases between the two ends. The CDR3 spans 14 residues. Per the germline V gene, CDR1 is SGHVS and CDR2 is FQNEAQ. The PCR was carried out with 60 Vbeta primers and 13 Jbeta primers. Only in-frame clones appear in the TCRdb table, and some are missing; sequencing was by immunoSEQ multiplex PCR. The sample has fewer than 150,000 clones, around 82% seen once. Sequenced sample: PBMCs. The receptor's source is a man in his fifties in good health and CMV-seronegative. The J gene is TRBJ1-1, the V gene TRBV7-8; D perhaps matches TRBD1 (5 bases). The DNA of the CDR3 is TGTGCCAGCAGCCGACAGATCATGAACACTGAAGCTTTCTTT. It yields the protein CASSRQIMNTEAFF. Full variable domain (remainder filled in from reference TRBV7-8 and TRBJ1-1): GAGVSQSPRYKVAKRGQDVALRCDPISGHVSLFWYQQALGQGPEFLTYFQNEAQLDKSGLPSDRFFAERPEGSVSTLKIQRTQQEDSAVYLCASSRQIMNTEAFFGQGTRLTVV.